A single T cell receptor (beta chain) is shown here with its context. Antigen: not known. The sample belongs to a study of follicular helper T cells after annual influenza vaccination. Assay used: immunoSEQ multiplex PCR; TCRdb lists only in-frame clones, some missing. In the table there are 8,700 or so clones, about 83% of which are singletons. V lost 5 bases and J lost 5, with 9 bases in between. The germline V gene encodes CDR1 LNHDA and CDR2 SQIVND (reference sequence). The CDR3 loop spans 13 amino acids. The study, taken as a whole, reports: Day 7 ICOS+CD38+ clones were most often found later in ICOS-CD38- cTfh cells.

The time point is: 2013-2014 season, 7 days after vaccination. Per time point, roughly 35-110 mL of blood was sampled. The chain links TRBV19 to TRBJ2-2; D unresolved. The source material was CXCR5+ CD38- circulating T follicular helper cells from blood, sampled 7 days after influenza vaccination. Subset reported: circulating Tfh, non-naive CD4+CXCR5+PD-1+ (ICOS+CD38+ or ICOS-CD38-). The source of this sequence is an adult who received the influenza vaccine. CDR3 residues: CASSADWTGELFF. CDR3 sequence (DNA): TGTGCCAGTAGTGCGGATTGGACCGGGGAGCTGTTTTTT. Full variable domain (missing parts from reference TRBV19 and TRBJ2-2): DGGITQSPKYLFRKEGQNVTLSCEQNLNHDAMYWYRQDPGQGLRLIYYSQIVNDFQKGDIAEGYSVSREKKESFPLTVTSAQKNPTAFYLCASSADWTGELFFGEGSRLTVL.